The clone carrying this T cell receptor beta chain has a handful of counts. Its target is not known. RNA was extracted and reverse transcribed into cDNA as the sequencing template. TCRdb's table, derived via immunoSEQ multiplex PCR, lists solely in-frame clones and lacks some. The profile shows over 150,000 clones, approximately 60% of them singletons. The germline CDR1 and CDR2 sequences are SGHDT and YYEEEE. This CDR3 has 12 residues. Trimming shortened V by 1 base and J by 0 bases, and 2 bases separated the two germline ends. This sample is drawn from a study of CD8+ T cells in alopecia areata. The overall study: Severity scores in treated patients reflected the percentage of scalp affected. Overall study results and limits: When scalp samples are sequenced, resident alphabeta T cells of normal skin are also captured.

Stated treatment: oral pan-JAK inhibitor, 5-10 mg twice daily. V usage is TRBV5-6 and J usage is TRBJ2-7; D remains ambiguous. The TCR comes from a human donor with alopecia areata. Sequenced here: CD4+ T cells sorted from blood, sampled at week 24, from a patient treated with tofacitinib. The CDR3 DNA sequence: TGTGCCAGCAGCTTGAGCTCCTACGAGCAGTACTTC. Protein sequence: CASSLSSYEQYF.